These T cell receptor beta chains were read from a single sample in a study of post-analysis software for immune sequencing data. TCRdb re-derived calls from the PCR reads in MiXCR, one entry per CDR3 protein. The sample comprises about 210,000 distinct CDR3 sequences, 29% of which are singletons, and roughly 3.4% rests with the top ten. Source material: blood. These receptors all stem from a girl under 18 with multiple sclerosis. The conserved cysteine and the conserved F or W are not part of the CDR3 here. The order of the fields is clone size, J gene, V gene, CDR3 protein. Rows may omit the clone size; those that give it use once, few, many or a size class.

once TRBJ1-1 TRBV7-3 ASNYGNTEAF
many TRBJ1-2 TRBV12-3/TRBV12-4 ASTDRVGGYT
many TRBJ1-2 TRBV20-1 SAREGTHGYT
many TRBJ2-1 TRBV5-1 ASSLGSGGYNEQF
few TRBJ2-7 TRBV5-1 ASSPRGGYEQY
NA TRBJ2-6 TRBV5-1 ASSSSGAGANVLT
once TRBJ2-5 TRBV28 ASRKGLAGEKTQY
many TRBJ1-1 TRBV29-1 SVLMGHMNTEAF
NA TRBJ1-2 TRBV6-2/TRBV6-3 ASSWGGSYYGYT
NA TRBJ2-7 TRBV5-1 ASGLEWGPYEQY
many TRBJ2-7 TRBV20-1 SATRTSGTLRSYEQY
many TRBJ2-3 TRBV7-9 ASSQRLVDTQY
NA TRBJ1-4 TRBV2 ASSESQGEKLF
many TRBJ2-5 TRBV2 ASSDERGQETQY
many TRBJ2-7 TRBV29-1 SVQGRRSYEQY
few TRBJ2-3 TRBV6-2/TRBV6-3 ASSYGTSADTQY